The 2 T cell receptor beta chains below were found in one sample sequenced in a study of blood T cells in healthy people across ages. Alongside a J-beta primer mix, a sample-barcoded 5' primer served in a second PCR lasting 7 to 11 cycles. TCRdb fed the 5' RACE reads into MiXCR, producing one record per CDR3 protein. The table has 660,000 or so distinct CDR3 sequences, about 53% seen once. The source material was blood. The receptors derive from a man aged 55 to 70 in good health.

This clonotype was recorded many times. The chain's CDR3 is CATNFPPQETQYF. In DNA form, the CDR3 reads TGTGCCACCAATTTCCCCCCTCAAGAGACCCAGTACTTC. This chain joins TRBV28 and TRBJ2-5; D not resolved. This CDR3 has 13 amino acids. The V end was cut by 10 bases, the J end by 2 bases, with 14 bases between. Germline assignment: CDR1 MDHEN and CDR2 SYDVKM.

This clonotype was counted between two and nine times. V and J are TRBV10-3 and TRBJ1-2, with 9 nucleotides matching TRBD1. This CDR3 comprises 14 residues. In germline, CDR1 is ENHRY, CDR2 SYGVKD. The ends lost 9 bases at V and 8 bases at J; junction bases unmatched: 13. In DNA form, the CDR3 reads TGTGCCATGAAACCATCACAGGGGGCTTGGGGCTACACCTTC. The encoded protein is CAMKPSQGAWGYTF.